These 11 T cell receptor beta chains originate from one sample sequenced in a study of blood T cells in healthy people across ages. Then a second PCR, running about 7 to 11 cycles, was carried out with a sample-barcoded 5' primer and a J-beta primer mix. TCRdb passed the 5' RACE reads through MiXCR, listing each CDR3 protein once. The repertoire has some 1.7 million distinct CDR3 sequences, under 30% of them found once; the top ten carry roughly 8%. What was sequenced was blood. Receptor source: a woman in her 30s in good health.

This sequence joins TRBV5-1 and TRBJ2-3; D not resolved. With 9 bases removed from V and 0 bases from J, the gap between germline ends came to 14 bases. There are 14 residues in the CDR3. Germline V lookup: CDR1 SGHRS, CDR2 YFSETQ. The CDR3 DNA follows: TGCGCCACCTCCCCGGGCGGAAGCACAGATACGCAGTATTTT. It specifies CATSPGGSTDTQYF.

J is TRBJ2-7 and V is TRBV4-3; TRBD2 might be the D (5 bases). CDR1 and CDR2 from the germline V gene are LGHNA and YSLEER. This CDR3 comprises 16 residues. Trimming took off 2 bases at V and 2 bases at J, with 16 bases between the two ends. CDR3 nucleotide sequence: TGCGCCAGCAGCCAATTCGTCGGACTCCCTGCCTACGAGCAGTACTTC. The encoded protein is CASSQFVGLPAYEQYF.

V gene TRBV5-4 combines with J gene TRBJ2-1, with D possibly TRBD2 on 7 matching bases. V was pared by 1 base and J by 6 bases, with 14 bases between. The CDR3 loop spans 15 amino acids. Germline-derived CDR1 and CDR2 are SGHNT and YYREEE (reference sequence). CDR3 protein: CASSLMGGRPNEQFF. The CDR3 bases are TGTGCCAGCAGCTTGATGGGGGGGCGCCCCAATGAGCAGTTCTTC.

The chain uses TRBV12-3 or TRBV12-4 and TRBJ2-3; D may match TRBD1 or TRBD2 (5 bases each). V was clipped by 7 bases and J by 5 bases, with 19 bases between them. This CDR3 is 15 amino acids long. The CDR3 DNA reads TGTGCCAGCAATGTCCGGGACCCCTTATTAGATACGCAGTATTTT. Translated: CASNVRDPLLDTQYF.

This clonotype appeared a few times. The V gene is TRBV28, the J gene TRBJ2-7, with D perhaps matching TRBD2 (6 bases). The end of the DNA aligns better with TRBJ2-5, so the J call may be wrong. CDR3 length: 15 residues. Germline V gives CDR1 MDHEN, CDR2 SYDVKM. CDR3 in DNA: TGTGCCAGCAGTTTCGCGAACCGGAGGGGAGAGACCCAGTACTTC. This codes for CASSFANRRGETQYF.

This clonotype was recorded only once. V is TRBV19 and J is TRBJ2-6; D is uncertain. This CDR3 is 15 amino acids long. Trimming removed 6 bases from V and 0 bases from J, with 9 bases in between. Germline V gene lookup returns CDR1 LNHDA and CDR2 SQIVND (reference sequence). The CDR3 DNA follows: TGTGCCAGTAGGAGCAGTTTCTCTGGGGCCAACGTCCTGACTTTC. Protein sequence: CASRSSFSGANVLTF.

As for this clonotype: Since a much larger clone is just one base distant, this may be a read error. The chain links TRBV6-2 or TRBV6-3 to TRBJ2-1, with 10 nucleotides matching TRBD1. The CDR3 is made up of 14 amino acids. V shed 7 bases and J 10 bases; nucleotides not matched to a gene: 10. CDR1 MNHEY and CDR2 SVGEGT come from the germline V gene. The CDR3 coding sequence is TGTGCCAGCACATCCGGGACAGGGGTCTACGAGCAGTTCTTC. It yields the protein CASTSGTGVYEQFF.

This clonotype was seen only a few times. V and J are TRBV3-1 and TRBJ1-2; D is perhaps TRBD1 (5 bases). Trimming took 2 bases from V and 3 from J, leaving 13 bases between them. CDR3 length: 15 residues. Germline assignment: CDR1 LGHDT and CDR2 YNNKEL (reference sequence). CDR3 sequence reads: CASSQTTTGDYGYTF. CDR3 nucleotides: TGTGCCAGCAGCCAAACAACAACAGGTGACTATGGCTACACCTTC.

The chain recombines TRBV15 with TRBJ2-2; 9 bases are shared with TRBD1. This CDR3 contains 17 residues. Per the germline V gene, CDR1 is LNHNV and CDR2 is YYDKDF (reference sequence). V lost 0 bases, J lost 1 base, and 3 bases stayed unmatched. The CDR3 loop is CATSRDEGQGNTGELFF. In nucleotides, the CDR3 is TGTGCCACCAGCAGAGATGAGGGACAGGGGAACACCGGGGAGCTGTTTTTT.

The sample holds many counts of this clonotype. The chain couples TRBV7-2 to TRBJ2-7; 7 nucleotides align to TRBD1. CDR1 and CDR2 (germline): SGHTA, FQGNSA. Trimming at V came to 5 bases and at J to 2 bases, leaving 6 bases not matched to a gene. This CDR3 region has 14 residues. DNA of the CDR3: TGTGCCAGCAGCCACTGGGACAGCCCCTACGAGCAGTACTTC. Translating gives CASSHWDSPYEQYF.

This clonotype was recorded a few times. The chain couples TRBV12-3 or TRBV12-4 to TRBJ2-5, with unresolved D. The better agreement between TRBJ2-7 and the DNA end casts doubt on the J call. The CDR3 length is 14 residues. Here the CDR3 reads CASSLWGKGYEQYF. DNA for the CDR3: TGTGCCAGCAGTTTATGGGGAAAGGGATACGAGCAGTACTTC.